By sample share, the clone carrying this TCR beta chain is medium-sized. The antigen remains unidentified. The source of the sample is a study of metastatic and nonmetastatic thyroid tumors. Overall study: Repertoires from malignant and benign thyroid patients were compared across blood and tumor or nodule tissue.

Germline CDR1 reads SGHRS; CDR2 reads YFSETQ. Between the trimmed V and J ends, which lost 3 bases and 7 bases, there was a span of 17 bases. CDR3 length equals 16 residues. Not a single patient had been given any form of treatment at any point before undergoing thyroid surgery. Authors' data handling: Construction of a distant-metastasis classifier for papillary thyroid cancer relied on CDR3 differences across clinicopathological groups. TCRdb re-clonotyped the PCR reads through MiXCR. TCRdb's processing, not the authors' own work, is the source of the V and J calls. This table has around 19,000 clones, under 35% appearing once. General observations from the study: Reportedly, malignant thyroid tumors had significantly higher TCR beta diversity than benign nodules, in blood and tumor.

This receptor was obtained from a female donor with papillary thyroid cancer or a benign thyroid nodule (not recorded which). Some clones in this sample may be carry-over from other donors' samples. This chain joins TRBV5-1 and TRBJ1-6; a weak D match, TRBD1 (5 bases). The sequenced sample consisted of blood. In DNA, the CDR3 is TGCGCCAGCAGCTCCGGCGGGGCGTCCCCAAATTCACCCCTCCACTTT. It encodes CASSSGGASPNSPLHF. Together with reference TRBV5-1 and TRBJ1-6, the CDR3 gives the full variable domain: KAGVTQTPRYLIKTRGQQVTLSCSPISGHRSVSWYQQTPGQGLQFLFEYFSETQRNKGNFPGRFSGRQFSNSRSEMNVSTLELGDSALYLCASSSGGASPNSPLHFGNGTRLTVT.